This TCR beta chain was sequenced for a study of blood T cell repertoires in COVID-19. Methods used by the authors: Reference gene primer amplification in the assay estimated nucleated cell counts. Some clones are missing from TCRdb's copy, which holds only in-frame ones; the method was immunoSEQ multiplex PCR. The V and J calls and clone size are taken from that table; D and trimming were inferred from the DNA. The table records roughly 300,000 clones, 84% of them present only once. This TCR derives from a human donor with COVID-19, enrolled during active disease. The donor label of this sample is uncertain. Sequencing was done on a sample of peripheral blood.

CDR3 in DNA: TGTGCCAGCAGCCGGACAGGAGGACCCTATAATTCACCCCTCCACTTT. This codes for CASSRTGGPYNSPLHF. The chain links TRBV11-2 to TRBJ1-6; 7 bases align to TRBD1. With 5 bases clipped from V and 2 bases from J, the junction kept 6 bases outside the gene matches. The length of the CDR3 is 16 residues. Germline V gene sequence: CDR1 SGHAT, CDR2 FQNNGV.